This TCR beta chain was sequenced for a study of CD8+CD57+ T cells in acquired aplastic anemia. Genomic DNA served as template for TCR beta VDJ and CDR3 profiling. TCRdb used MiXCR to reprocess the reads, holding one entry per CDR3 protein. The data hold a few hundred thousand distinct CDR3 sequences, with roughly 34% observed a single time. This CDR3 is 11 amino acids long. CDR1 and CDR2 (germline): SNHLY, FYNNEI. Trimming removed 8 bases at V and 3 bases at J, with 4 bases between. Before being chosen for sequencing, patients had shown CD8+CD57+ cell expansion by flow cytometry. Blood came from patients not yet given any therapy. This clonotype was seen ten or more times. Its antigen is currently unknown. Study-wide findings and caveats: In CD8+ cells, Simpson's diversity showed no significant difference between patients and controls.

The receptor comes from a human donor with aplastic anemia. Sequences were obtained from sorted CD4+, CD8+, or CD8+CD57+ T cells (not recorded which) from PBMCs. V usage is TRBV2 and J usage is TRBJ2-2; no definite D call. CDR3 coding DNA: TGTGCCAGCCTATACACCGGGGAGCTGTTTTTT. Protein product: CASLYTGELFF.